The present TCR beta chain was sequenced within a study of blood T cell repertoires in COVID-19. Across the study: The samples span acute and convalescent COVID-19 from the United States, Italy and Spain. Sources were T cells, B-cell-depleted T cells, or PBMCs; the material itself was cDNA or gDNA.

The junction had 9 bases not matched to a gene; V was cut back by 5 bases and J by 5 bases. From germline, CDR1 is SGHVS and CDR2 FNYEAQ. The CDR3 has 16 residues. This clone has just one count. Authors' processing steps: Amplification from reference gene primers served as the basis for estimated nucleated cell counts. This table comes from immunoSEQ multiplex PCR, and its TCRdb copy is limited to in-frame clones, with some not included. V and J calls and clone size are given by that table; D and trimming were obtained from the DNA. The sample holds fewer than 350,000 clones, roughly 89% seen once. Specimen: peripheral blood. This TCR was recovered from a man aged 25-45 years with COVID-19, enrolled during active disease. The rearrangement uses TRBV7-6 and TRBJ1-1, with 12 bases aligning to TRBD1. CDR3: CASSEGTGGAWTEAFF. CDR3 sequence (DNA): TGTGCCAGCAGCGAAGGGACAGGGGGCGCGTGGACTGAAGCTTTCTTT.